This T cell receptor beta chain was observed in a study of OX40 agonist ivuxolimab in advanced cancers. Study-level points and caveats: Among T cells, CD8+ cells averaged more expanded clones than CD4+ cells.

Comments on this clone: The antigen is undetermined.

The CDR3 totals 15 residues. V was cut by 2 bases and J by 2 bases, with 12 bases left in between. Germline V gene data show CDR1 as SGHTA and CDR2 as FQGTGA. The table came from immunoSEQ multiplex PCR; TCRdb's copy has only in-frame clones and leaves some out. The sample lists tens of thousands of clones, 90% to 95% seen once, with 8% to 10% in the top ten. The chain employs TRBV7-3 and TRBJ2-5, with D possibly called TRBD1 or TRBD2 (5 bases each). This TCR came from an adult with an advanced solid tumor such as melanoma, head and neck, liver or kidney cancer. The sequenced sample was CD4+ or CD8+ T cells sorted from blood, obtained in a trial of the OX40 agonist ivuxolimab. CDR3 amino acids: CASSLEGIGQETQYF. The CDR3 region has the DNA TGTGCCAGCAGCTTAGAGGGGATCGGACAAGAGACCCAGTACTTC.